This TCR beta chain was sequenced for a study of T-cell reconstitution after alpha-beta-depleted transplantation in children. As it was prepared, the TCRbeta library received unique molecular identifiers. TCRdb processed the PCR reads anew with MiXCR; each CDR3 protein has one entry. The repertoire has about 540,000 distinct CDR3 sequences, about a sixth of them found once; the top ten carry approximately 3%. Germline CDR1 is PRHDT and CDR2 is FYEKMQ (reference sequence). This CDR3 is 16 amino acids long. V lost 5 bases, J lost 3 bases, and 10 bases stayed unmatched. The sequences come from PBMCs from the stem cell graft donor, collected from the stem cell graft. The sequence came from a human donor who donated a stem cell graft to a child with acute lymphoblastic leukemia. V gene TRBV13 combines with J gene TRBJ2-3; 8 nucleotides agree with TRBD2. Here the CDR3 DNA reads TGTGCCAGCAGCCGAAGGACTAGCTGGAGGACAGATACGCAGTATTTT. Residues: CASSRRTSWRTDTQYF. Filled out from reference TRBV13 and TRBJ2-3, the complete variable domain reads AAGVIQSPRHLIKEKRETATLKCYPIPRHDTVYWYQQGPGQDPQFLISFYEKMQSDKGSIPDRFSAQQFSDYHSELNMSSLELGDSALYFCASSRRTSWRTDTQYFGPGTRLTVL.